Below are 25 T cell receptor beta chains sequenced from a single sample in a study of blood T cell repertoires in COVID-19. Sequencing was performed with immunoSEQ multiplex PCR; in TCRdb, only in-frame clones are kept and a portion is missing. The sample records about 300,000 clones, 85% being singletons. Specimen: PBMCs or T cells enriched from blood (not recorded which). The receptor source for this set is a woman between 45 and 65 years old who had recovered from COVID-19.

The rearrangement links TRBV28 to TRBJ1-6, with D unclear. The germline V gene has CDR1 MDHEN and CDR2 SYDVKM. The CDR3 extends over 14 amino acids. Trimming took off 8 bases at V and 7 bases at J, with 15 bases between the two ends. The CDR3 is CASVPVVQNSPLHF. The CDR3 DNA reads TGTGCCAGCGTCCCGGTCGTCCAAAATTCACCCCTCCACTTT.

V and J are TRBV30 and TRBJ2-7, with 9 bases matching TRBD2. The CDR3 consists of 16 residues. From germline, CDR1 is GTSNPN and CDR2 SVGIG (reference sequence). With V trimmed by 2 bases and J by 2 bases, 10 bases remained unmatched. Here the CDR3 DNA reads TGTGCCTGGAGTCCTTACAGCGGGAGGAAAGCCTACGAGCAGTACTTC. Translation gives CAWSPYSGRKAYEQYF.

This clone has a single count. CDR3 in amino acids: CATELGQGAISPLHF. The CDR3, as DNA: TGTGCCACCGAACTCGGACAGGGGGCAATTTCACCCCTCCACTTT. V is TRBV7-9 and J is TRBJ1-6; 11 positions match TRBD1. Per germline, CDR1 SEHNR and CDR2 FQNEAQ (reference sequence). The CDR3 length is 15 residues. The trim removed 10 bases at V and 9 bases at J, leaving 11 bases unmatched. The entire variable domain, with the rest obtained from reference TRBV7-9 and TRBJ1-6, is as follows: DTGVSQNPRHKITKRGQNVTFRCDPISEHNRLYWYRQTLGQGPEFLTYFQNEAQLEKSRLLSDRFSAERPKGSFSTLEIQRTEQGDSAMYLCATELGQGAISPLHFGNGTRLTVT.

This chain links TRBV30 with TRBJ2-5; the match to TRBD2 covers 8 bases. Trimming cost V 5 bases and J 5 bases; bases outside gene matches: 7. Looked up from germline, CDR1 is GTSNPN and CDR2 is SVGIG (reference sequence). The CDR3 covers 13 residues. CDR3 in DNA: TGTGCCTGGGATTCGGCGGGAGGCGAGACCCAGTACTTC. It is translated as CAWDSAGGETQYF.

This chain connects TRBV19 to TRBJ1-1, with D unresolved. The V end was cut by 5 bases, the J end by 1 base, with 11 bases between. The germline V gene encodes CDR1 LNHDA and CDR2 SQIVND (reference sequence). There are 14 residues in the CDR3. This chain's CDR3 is CASSPRHRNTEAFF. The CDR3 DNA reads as TGTGCCAGTAGTCCAAGACATAGGAACACTGAAGCTTTCTTT.

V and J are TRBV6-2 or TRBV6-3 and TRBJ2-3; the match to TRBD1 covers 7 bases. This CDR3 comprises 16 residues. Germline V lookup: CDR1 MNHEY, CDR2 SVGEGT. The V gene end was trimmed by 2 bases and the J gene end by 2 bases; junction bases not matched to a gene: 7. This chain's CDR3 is CASSYPGQAYTDTQYF. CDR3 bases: TGTGCCAGCAGTTACCCCGGACAGGCCTACACAGATACGCAGTATTTT.

DNA for the CDR3: TGTGCCAGCAGTTACTCCGGGACAGCAAATCAGCCCCAGCATTTT. This codes for CASSYSGTANQPQHF. The chain combines TRBV6-5 with TRBJ1-5; 7 nucleotides align to TRBD1. The CDR3 has 15 amino acids. V lost 0 bases to trimming and J lost 4 bases; unmatched junction nucleotides: 3. Per germline, CDR1 MNHEY and CDR2 SVGAGI.

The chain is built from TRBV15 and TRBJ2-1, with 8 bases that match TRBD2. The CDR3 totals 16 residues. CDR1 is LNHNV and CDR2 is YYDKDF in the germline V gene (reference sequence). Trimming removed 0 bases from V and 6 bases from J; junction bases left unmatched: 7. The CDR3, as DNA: TGTGCCACCAGCAGAGAAGTAATAGCGGGGATCAATGAGCAGTTCTTC. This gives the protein CATSREVIAGINEQFF.

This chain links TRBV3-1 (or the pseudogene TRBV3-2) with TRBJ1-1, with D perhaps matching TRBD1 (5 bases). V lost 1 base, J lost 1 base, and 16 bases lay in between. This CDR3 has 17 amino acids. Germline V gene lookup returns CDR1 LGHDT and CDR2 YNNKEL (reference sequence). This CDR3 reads CASSQGVGRGWNTEAFF. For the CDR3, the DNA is TGTGCCAGCAGCCAAGGGGTCGGGAGGGGTTGGAACACTGAAGCTTTCTTT.

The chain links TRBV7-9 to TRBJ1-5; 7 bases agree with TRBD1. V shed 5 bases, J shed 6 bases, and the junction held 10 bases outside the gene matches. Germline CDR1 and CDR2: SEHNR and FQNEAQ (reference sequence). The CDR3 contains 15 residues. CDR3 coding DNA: TGTGCCAGCAGCATCTCGGGAGGGGGCGGTCAGCCCCAGCATTTT. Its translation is CASSISGGGGQPQHF. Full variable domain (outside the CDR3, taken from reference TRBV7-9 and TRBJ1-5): DTGVSQNPRHKITKRGQNVTFRCDPISEHNRLYWYRQTLGQGPEFLTYFQNEAQLEKSRLLSDRFSAERPKGSFSTLEIQRTEQGDSAMYLCASSISGGGGQPQHFGDGTRLSIL.

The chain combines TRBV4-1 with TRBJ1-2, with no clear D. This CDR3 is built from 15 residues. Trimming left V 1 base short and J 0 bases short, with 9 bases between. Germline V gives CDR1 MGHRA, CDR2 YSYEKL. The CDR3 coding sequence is TGCGCCAGCAGCCAAGTGGGCAGTTCTAACTATGGCTACACCTTC. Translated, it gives CASSQVGSSNYGYTF.

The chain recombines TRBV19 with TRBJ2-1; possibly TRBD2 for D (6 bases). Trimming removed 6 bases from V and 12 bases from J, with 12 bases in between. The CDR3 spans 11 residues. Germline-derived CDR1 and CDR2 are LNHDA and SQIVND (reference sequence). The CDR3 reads CASRYGGGQFF. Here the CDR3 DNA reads TGTGCCAGTAGATACGGGGGAGGGCAGTTCTTC.

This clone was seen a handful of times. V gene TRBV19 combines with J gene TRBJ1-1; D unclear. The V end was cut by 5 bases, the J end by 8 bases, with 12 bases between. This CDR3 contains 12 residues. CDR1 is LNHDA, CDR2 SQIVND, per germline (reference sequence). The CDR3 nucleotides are TGTGCCAGTAGTGTACATGAATCGGAAGCTTTCTTT. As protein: CASSVHESEAFF.

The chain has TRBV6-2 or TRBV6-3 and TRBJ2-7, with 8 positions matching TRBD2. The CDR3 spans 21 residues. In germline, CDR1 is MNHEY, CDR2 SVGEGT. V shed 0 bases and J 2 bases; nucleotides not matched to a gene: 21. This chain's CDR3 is CASSYSVIPIAQREYPYEQYF. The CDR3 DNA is TGTGCCAGCAGTTACTCGGTGATCCCTATCGCCCAGCGGGAGTATCCCTACGAGCAGTACTTC.

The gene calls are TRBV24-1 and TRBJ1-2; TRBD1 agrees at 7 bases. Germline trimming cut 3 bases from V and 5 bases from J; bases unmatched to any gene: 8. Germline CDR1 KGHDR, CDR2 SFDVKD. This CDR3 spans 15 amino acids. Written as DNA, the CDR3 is TGTGCCACCAGTGATGAGGCAGGGGGACCGTATGGCTACACCTTC. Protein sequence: CATSDEAGGPYGYTF.

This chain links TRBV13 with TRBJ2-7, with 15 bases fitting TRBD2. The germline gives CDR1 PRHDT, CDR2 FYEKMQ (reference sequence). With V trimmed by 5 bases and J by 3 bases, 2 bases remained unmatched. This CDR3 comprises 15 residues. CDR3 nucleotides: TGTGCCAGCAGCCCGGGACTAGCGGGAGGCTACGAGCAGTACTTC. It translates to CASSPGLAGGYEQYF.

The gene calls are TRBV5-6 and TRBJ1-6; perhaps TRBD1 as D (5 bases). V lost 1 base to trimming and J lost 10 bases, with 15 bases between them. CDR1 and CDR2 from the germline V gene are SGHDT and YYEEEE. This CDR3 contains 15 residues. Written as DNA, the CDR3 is TGTGCCAGCAGCTTGTCGCCCAGGGCCGGATCACCCCTCCACTTT. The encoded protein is CASSLSPRAGSPLHF.

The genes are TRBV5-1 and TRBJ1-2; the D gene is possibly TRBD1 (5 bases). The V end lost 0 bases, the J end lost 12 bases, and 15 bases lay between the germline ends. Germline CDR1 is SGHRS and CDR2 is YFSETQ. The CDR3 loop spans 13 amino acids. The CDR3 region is CASSLGSGVLDTF. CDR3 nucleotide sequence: TGCGCCAGCAGCTTGGGATCGGGGGTGTTGGACACCTTC.

The CDR3 DNA is TGTGCCAGCAGCGCAAATTCTGGGAGAGGAGGCTACACCTTC. Protein sequence: CASSANSGRGGYTF. The chain joins TRBV6-5 to TRBJ1-2; D is ambiguous. CDR1 and CDR2 from the germline V gene are MNHEY and SVGAGI. V lost 6 bases and J 8 bases, leaving 19 bases between the germline ends. This CDR3 has 14 residues.

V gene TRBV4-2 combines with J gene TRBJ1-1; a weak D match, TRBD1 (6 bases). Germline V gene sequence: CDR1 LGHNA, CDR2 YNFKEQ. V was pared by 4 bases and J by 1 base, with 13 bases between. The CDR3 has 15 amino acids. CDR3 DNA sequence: TGTGCCAGCAGCCCAACTGACAGGCCGAACACTGAAGCTTTCTTT. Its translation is CASSPTDRPNTEAFF.

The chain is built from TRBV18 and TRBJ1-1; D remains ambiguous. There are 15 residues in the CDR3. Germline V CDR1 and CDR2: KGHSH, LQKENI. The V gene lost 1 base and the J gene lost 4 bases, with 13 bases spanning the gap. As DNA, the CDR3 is TGTGCCAGCTCACCACTTCGCAACGAGGGCACTGAAGCTTTCTTT. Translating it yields CASSPLRNEGTEAFF.

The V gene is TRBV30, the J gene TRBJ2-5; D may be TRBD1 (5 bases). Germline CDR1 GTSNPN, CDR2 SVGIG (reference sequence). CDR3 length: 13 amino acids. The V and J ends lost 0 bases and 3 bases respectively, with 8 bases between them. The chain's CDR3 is CAWSVGQKETQYF. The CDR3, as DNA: TGTGCCTGGAGTGTGGGGCAGAAAGAGACCCAGTACTTC.

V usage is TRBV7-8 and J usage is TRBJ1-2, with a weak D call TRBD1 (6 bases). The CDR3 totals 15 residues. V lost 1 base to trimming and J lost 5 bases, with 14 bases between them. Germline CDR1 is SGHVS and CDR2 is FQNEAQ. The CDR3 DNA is TGTGCCAGCAGCTTAGTGCGACAGGCCGGGTATGGCTACACCTTC. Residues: CASSLVRQAGYGYTF. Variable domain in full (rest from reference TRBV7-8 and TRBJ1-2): GAGVSQSPRYKVAKRGQDVALRCDPISGHVSLFWYQQALGQGPEFLTYFQNEAQLDKSGLPSDRFFAERPEGSVSTLKIQRTQQEDSAVYLCASSLVRQAGYGYTFGSGTRLTVV.

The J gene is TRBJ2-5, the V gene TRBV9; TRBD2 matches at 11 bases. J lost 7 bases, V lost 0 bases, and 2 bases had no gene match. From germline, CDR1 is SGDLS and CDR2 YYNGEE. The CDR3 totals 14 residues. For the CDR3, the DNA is TGTGCCAGCAGCGTAGGACTAGCGGGACCGACCCAGTACTTC. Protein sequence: CASSVGLAGPTQYF.

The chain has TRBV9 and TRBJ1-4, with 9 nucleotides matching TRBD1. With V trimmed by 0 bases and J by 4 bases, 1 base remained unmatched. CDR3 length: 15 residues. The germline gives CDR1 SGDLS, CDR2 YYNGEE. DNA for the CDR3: TGTGCCAGCAGCGTAGGACAGGGGGATAATGAAAAACTGTTTTTT. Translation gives CASSVGQGDNEKLFF.